Here is one T cell receptor (beta chain) with its context. Original methodology: Counts of nucleated cells, estimated from reference gene primer amplification, were obtained. Measured with immunoSEQ multiplex PCR; TCRdb has only the in-frame clones, and not every one. The V and J calls and clone size are taken from that table; D and trimming were inferred from the DNA. The sample lists more than 65,000 clones; about 81% were seen once. V lost 4 bases and J lost 2, with 9 bases in between. CDR3 size: 13 residues. Germline V gives CDR1 MNHEY, CDR2 SVGAGI. This record comes from a study of blood T cell repertoires in COVID-19. Study-level information: From T cells, B-cell-depleted T cells, or PBMCs came the material, which was cDNA or gDNA.

The clonotype originates from a woman aged 80 or over with acute or convalescent COVID-19. The genes are TRBV6-5 and TRBJ2-7; TRBD1 is a possible D gene (5 bases). The sequencing sample was made of peripheral blood. CDR3 protein: CASSLDTTYEQYF. CDR3 coding DNA: TGTGCCAGCAGTTTGGACACCACCTACGAGCAGTACTTC.